This TCR beta chain was sequenced for a study of T-cell reconstitution after alpha-beta-depleted transplantation in children. Findings and caveats of the study: T-cell numbers and diversity one year post-transplant derived largely from freshly generated T cells. Several hundred expanded graft clones reportedly were the source of alpha-beta T cells about two months after transplant.

Unique molecular identifiers were used to barcode this TCRbeta library. TCRdb processed the PCR reads anew with MiXCR; each CDR3 protein has one entry. The sample carries almost 250,000 distinct CDR3 sequences, over 20% recorded once. This clonotype turned up a few times. The target antigen is unknown. Trimming took 4 bases from V and 3 from J, leaving 14 bases between them. Per germline, CDR1 SGHRS and CDR2 YFSETQ. The length of the CDR3 is 14 residues. This chain uses TRBV5-1 with TRBJ2-7; D perhaps matches TRBD2 (6 bases). Sample: PBMCs, taken before TCRalphabeta/CD19-depleted stem cell transplant. This sequence was found in a girl aged 2 to 10 with Fanconi anemia, due to receive a stem cell transplant. CDR3 loop: CASSPRDFDYEQYF. DNA of the CDR3: TGCGCCAGCAGCCCCCGGGACTTTGACTACGAGCAGTACTTC. Full variable domain (rest looked up from reference TRBV5-1 and TRBJ2-7): KAGVTQTPRYLIKTRGQQVTLSCSPISGHRSVSWYQQTPGQGLQFLFEYFSETQRNKGNFPGRFSGRQFSNSRSEMNVSTLELGDSALYLCASSPRDFDYEQYFGPGTRLTVT.